Below are 20 T cell receptor beta chains sequenced from a single sample in a study of T cell repertoires in cytomegalovirus infection. TCRdb recomputed calls from the reads with MiXCR, one row per CDR3 protein. The repertoire has over 250,000 distinct CDR3 sequences, roughly 24% of them found once; the top ten carry approximately 15%. Sequences were obtained from PBMCs. The receptors come from a human donor in good health (CMV status not recorded). Some clones in this sample may be carry-over from other donors' samples.

This clonotype came up a few times. The V and J genes are TRBV19 and TRBJ1-1; TRBD1 aligns across 10 bases. J was trimmed by 2 bases and V by 5 bases; bases with no gene match: 5. This CDR3 contains 15 residues. Germline V CDR1 and CDR2: LNHDA, SQIVND (reference sequence). The CDR3 sequence: CASSVGQGINTEAFF. The CDR3 DNA sequence: TGTGCCAGTAGTGTGGGACAGGGGATTAACACTGAAGCTTTCTTT.

The sample holds many counts of this clonotype. The chain uses TRBV7-2 and TRBJ2-7; 9 positions match TRBD2. Unmatched junction bases numbered 9, after V lost 6 bases and J lost 0 bases. Germline V CDR1 and CDR2: SGHTA, FQGNSA. This CDR3 has 16 amino acids. CDR3 amino acids: CASRLRAGGYSYEQYF. The CDR3 DNA reads as TGTGCCAGCAGGTTAAGAGCGGGAGGATACTCCTACGAGCAGTACTTC. The full variable domain, completed using reference TRBV7-2 and TRBJ2-7, is GAGVSQSPSNKVTEKGKDVELRCDPISGHTALYWYRQSLGQGLEFLIYFQGNSAPDKSGLPSDRFSAERTGGSVSTLTIQRTQQEDSAVYLCASRLRAGGYSYEQYFGPGTRLTVT.

The rearrangement links TRBV6-1 to TRBJ2-1; 12 bases line up with TRBD2. V shed 7 bases and J 8 bases; nucleotides not matched to a gene: 6. Germline assignment: CDR1 MNHNS and CDR2 SASEGT. The CDR3 totals 14 residues. CDR3 sequence reads: CASTLAGGRYEQFF. For the CDR3, the DNA is TGTGCCAGCACCCTAGCGGGAGGGAGGTATGAGCAGTTCTTC.

This chain joins TRBV20-1 and TRBJ2-3; possible D gene TRBD2, 6 bases. The germline V gene encodes CDR1 DFQATT and CDR2 SNEGSKA (reference sequence). The CDR3 spans 15 residues. V dropped 4 bases and J dropped 2 bases, with 16 bases sitting between them. The CDR3 nucleotides are TGCAGTGCTAAGCCTACGGGGGAAGTCACAGATACGCAGTATTTT. It specifies CSAKPTGEVTDTQYF.

V is TRBV20-1 and J is TRBJ1-2; TRBD1 matches 8 bases. V gave up 0 bases and J gave up 8 bases; unmatched junction bases: 2. The CDR3 is made up of 12 amino acids. Germline values: CDR1 DFQATT, CDR2 SNEGSKA (reference sequence). CDR3 bases: TGCAGTGCTAGAGAGAACAGGGGGGGCTACACCTTC. Translating gives CSARENRGGYTF.

This clonotype was counted ten times or more. V and J are TRBV7-2 and TRBJ2-1; D remains unclear. Per germline, CDR1 SGHTA and CDR2 FQGNSA. Trimming took 3 bases from V and 5 from J, leaving 8 bases between them. The CDR3 extends over 13 amino acids. The CDR3 here is CASSFNRDNEQFF. The CDR3 DNA reads as TGTGCCAGCAGCTTCAATAGAGACAATGAGCAGTTCTTC.

V gene TRBV6-1 combines with J gene TRBJ2-1, with a weak D call TRBD2 (5 bases). V was trimmed by 5 bases and J by 2 bases, leaving 13 bases between them. The germline V gene encodes CDR1 MNHNS and CDR2 SASEGT. The CDR3 contains 15 residues. The CDR3 reads CASSKTRQTYNEQFF. CDR3 in DNA: TGTGCCAGCAGTAAAACTAGACAAACCTACAATGAGCAGTTCTTC.

This clonotype has at least ten counts. The V call is TRBV25-1, the J call TRBJ2-1; 9 bases fit TRBD2. Germline CDR1 MGHDK, CDR2 SYGVNS. The CDR3 length is 17 residues. V was pared by 0 bases and J by 4 bases, with 7 bases of the junction left unmatched. DNA of the CDR3: TGTGCCAGCAGTGAATATCGGGAGCGGGAGGCTTACAATGAGCAGTTCTTC. This codes for CASSEYREREAYNEQFF.

This clonotype was detected a few times. V usage is TRBV4-1 and J usage is TRBJ2-1; the D gene is possibly TRBD2 (5 bases). Trimming removed 0 bases from V and 3 bases from J, with 9 bases in between. Germline V gene lookup returns CDR1 MGHRA and CDR2 YSYEKL. This CDR3 region has 15 residues. CDR3 loop: CASSQDGLFYNEQFF. The CDR3 DNA follows: TGCGCCAGCAGCCAAGACGGACTCTTCTACAATGAGCAGTTCTTC.

This clonotype has ten or more counts. Here the CDR3 DNA reads TGTGCCAGCAGCTCAGACCGGATTCCGGTCGGGGAGCTGTTTTTT. Protein product: CASSSDRIPVGELFF. The chain couples TRBV7-2 to TRBJ2-2; D is undetermined. Per the germline V gene, CDR1 is SGHTA and CDR2 is FQGNSA. This CDR3 comprises 15 residues. V was cut by 4 bases and J by 7 bases, with 16 bases left in between. The full variable domain, completed using reference TRBV7-2 and TRBJ2-2, is GAGVSQSPSNKVTEKGKDVELRCDPISGHTALYWYRQSLGQGLEFLIYFQGNSAPDKSGLPSDRFSAERTGGSVSTLTIQRTQQEDSAVYLCASSSDRIPVGELFFGEGSRLTVL.

This chain joins TRBV20-1 and TRBJ1-5; 8 bases agree with TRBD1. The germline gives CDR1 DFQATT, CDR2 SNEGSKA (reference sequence). V lost 3 bases and J lost 1; bases outside the gene matches: 8. This CDR3 has 16 residues. This chain's CDR3 is CSARTGAVGSNQPQHF. In DNA form, the CDR3 reads TGCAGTGCTAGGACAGGGGCAGTTGGGAGCAATCAGCCCCAGCATTTT.

The CDR3: CASSLAPLGEQYF. CDR3 coding DNA: TGTGCCAGCAGCTTAGCCCCCTTGGGAGAGCAGTACTTC. The J gene is TRBJ2-7, the V gene TRBV11-2; D gene ambiguous. The V end lost 1 base, the J end lost 7 bases, and 11 bases lay between the germline ends. Germline CDR1 reads SGHAT; CDR2 reads FQNNGV. The CDR3 runs 13 residues.

This clonotype was recorded many times. The V call is TRBV7-2, the J call TRBJ1-4; D is ambiguous. The CDR3 length is 15 residues. Between the trimmed V and J ends, which lost 0 bases and 7 bases, there was a span of 12 bases. Looked up from germline, CDR1 is SGHTA and CDR2 is FQGNSA. The DNA of the CDR3 is TGTGCCAGCAGCTTAGCCACGACAACGGGTGAAAAACTGTTTTTT. Translation: CASSLATTTGEKLFF.

This clonotype was found a few times. This sequence joins TRBV11-3 and TRBJ1-4; tentatively, D is TRBD1 (5 bases). The germline V gene has CDR1 SGHNT and CDR2 YENEEA. There are 15 residues in the CDR3. V was cut by 5 bases and J by 4 bases, with 14 bases left in between. The DNA of the CDR3 is TGTGCCAGCAGCATAAGACAGAGCTTTAATGAAAAACTGTTTTTT. This gives the protein CASSIRQSFNEKLFF.

This clonotype was seen a few times. This rearrangement joins TRBV2 to TRBJ2-1, with a tentative D call TRBD1 (6 bases). Germline CDR1 SNHLY, CDR2 FYNNEI. The CDR3 sequence is 14 residues long. V dropped 2 bases and J dropped 9 bases, with 14 bases sitting between them. The CDR3 sequence: CASSEFGRGSEQFF. CDR3 nucleotide sequence: TGTGCCAGCAGTGAATTCGGCAGGGGATCTGAGCAGTTCTTC.

This clonotype was detected only a few times. DNA of the CDR3: TGTGCCAGCAGCACAACCGGGACGGAAAGTGGTGGCTACACCTTC. Protein: CASSTTGTESGGYTF. This sequence joins TRBV7-2 and TRBJ1-2; TRBD1 is a possible D gene (5 bases). CDR1 is SGHTA and CDR2 is FQGNSA in the germline V gene. V lost 5 bases to trimming and J lost 7 bases, with 20 bases between them. CDR3 length: 15 residues.

This clonotype was seen more than once but under ten times. The CDR3 loop is CASSPRTGVLGYTF. The CDR3 nucleotides are TGTGCCAGCAGCCCCCGGACAGGAGTCCTTGGCTACACCTTC. J is TRBJ1-2 and V is TRBV3-1; TRBD1 matches at 7 bases. Germline V gene data show CDR1 as LGHDT and CDR2 as YNNKEL (reference sequence). The CDR3 is 14 amino acids. The J segment lost 7 bases and the V segment lost 4 bases, leaving 9 bases of the junction unmatched.

The sample holds many counts of this clonotype. The CDR3 region is CASSPLGADEAFF. DNA for the CDR3: TGTGCCAGCAGCCCCCTTGGGGCAGATGAAGCTTTCTTT. The chain has TRBV7-3 and TRBJ1-1; possibly TRBD1 for D (5 bases). Germline CDR1 is SGHTA and CDR2 is FQGTGA. Trimming stripped 5 bases from V and 7 bases from J, with 14 bases between. This CDR3 has 13 amino acids.

The chain carries TRBV7-9 and TRBJ2-2, with 14 bases lining up with TRBD2. This CDR3 contains 15 residues. J gave up 8 bases and V 3 bases, and 2 bases lay outside the gene matches. Germline CDR1 SEHNR, CDR2 FQNEAQ (reference sequence). This chain's CDR3 is CASSFGLAGGGELFF. In nucleotides, the CDR3 is TGTGCCAGCAGCTTCGGACTAGCGGGAGGAGGGGAGCTGTTTTTT. The full variable domain, with the rest looked up from reference TRBV7-9 and TRBJ2-2, is DTGVSQNPRHKITKRGQNVTFRCDPISEHNRLYWYRQTLGQGPEFLTYFQNEAQLEKSRLLSDRFSAERPKGSFSTLEIQRTEQGDSAMYLCASSFGLAGGGELFFGEGSRLTVL.

This chain links TRBV6-2 or TRBV6-3 with TRBJ2-2; TRBD2 aligns across 7 bases. J lost 6 bases, V lost 6 bases, and 13 bases had no gene match. Per germline, CDR1 MNHEY and CDR2 SVGEGT. The CDR3 spans 16 residues. This chain's CDR3 is CASRSPGRGVPGELFF. DNA for the CDR3: TGTGCCAGCAGATCACCGGGACGGGGGGTCCCCGGGGAGCTGTTTTTT.